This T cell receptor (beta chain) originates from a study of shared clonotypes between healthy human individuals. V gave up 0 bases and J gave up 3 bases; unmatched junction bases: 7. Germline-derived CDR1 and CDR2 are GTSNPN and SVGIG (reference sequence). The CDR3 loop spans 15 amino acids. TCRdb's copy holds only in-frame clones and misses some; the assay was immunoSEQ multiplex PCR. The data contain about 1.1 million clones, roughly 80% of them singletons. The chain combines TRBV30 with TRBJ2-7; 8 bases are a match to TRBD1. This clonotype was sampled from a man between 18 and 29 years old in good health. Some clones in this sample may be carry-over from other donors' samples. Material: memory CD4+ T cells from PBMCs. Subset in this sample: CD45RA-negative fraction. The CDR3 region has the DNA TGTGCCTGGAGTGTTCCAAGGACAGGGCGCTACGAGCAGTACTTC. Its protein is CAWSVPRTGRYEQYF.